Here is one T cell receptor beta chain with its context. No antigen is known for it. The CDR3 consists of 13 residues. V lost 4 bases to trimming and J lost 5 bases; unmatched junction nucleotides: 4. Germline CDR1 reads SGHTA; CDR2 reads FQGTGA. The record originates from a study of T cell responses to AZD1222 COVID-19 vaccine. Generated by immunoSEQ multiplex PCR, the TCRdb table keeps only in-frame clones and is missing some. The sample holds about 120,000 clones; over 85% are singletons and the top ten take 7% to 8.5%. Study-wide points: Spike-wide coverage was observed for vaccine-associated CD4 TCRs, with dominant responses at 160-218 and 743-854. Baseline serology detected seropositivity in only 5 or 6 AZD1222 recipients. Repertoire sampling occurred only after the peak T cell response. White British people made up most donors, females outnumbered males, and clonal diversity was possibly underestimated.

This receptor was obtained from an adult in good health. The chain joins TRBV7-3 to TRBJ1-1; 7 nucleotides line up with TRBD1. This sample comprised peripheral blood, obtained on day 0 of AZD1222 vaccination. CDR3 in DNA: TGTGCCAGCAGCTCTTCAGGGGGGACTGAAGCTTTCTTT. Amino acid sequence: CASSSSGGTEAFF.